The rows below give T cell receptor beta chains drawn from one sample of a study of human thymus T cells. Assay used: immunoSEQ multiplex PCR; TCRdb lists only in-frame clones, some missing. The data show about 78,000 clones, approximately 97% seen once. The sequencing sample was made of thymus tissue. The receptors were gathered from a boy less than two years old with a congenital heart defect but otherwise immunologically healthy. Both conserved end residues are part of each CDR3. The D gene is left open where the match is weak. A row's size may be missing; if present it is once, few, many or a size class.

V: TRBV6-5; J: TRBJ2-5; D: TRBD1; size: -; DNA: TGTGCCAGCAGTTACGGGGACAGGGGGGAGGGGACCCAGTACTTC; CDR3: CASSYGDRGEGTQYF
V: TRBV6-1; J: TRBJ2-7; D: -; size: -; DNA: TGTGCCAGCAGTCAAGCCGGGAGTTCCGTTTCCCACGAGCAGTACTTC; CDR3: CASSQAGSSVSHEQYF
V: TRBV5-1; J: TRBJ1-2; D: -; size: -; DNA: TGCGCCAGCAGATACGGAGAGGGATTTGGGAACTATGGCTACACCTTC; CDR3: CASRYGEGFGNYGYTF
V: TRBV4-2; J: TRBJ1-6; D: -; size: once; DNA: TGTGCCAGCAGCCAAGATGGTTGTAGCGCAGGGTCCAGCTCCTATAATTCACCCCTCCACTTT; CDR3: CASSQDGCSAGSSSYNSPLHF
V: TRBV4-3; J: TRBJ2-1; D: -; size: -; DNA: TGCGCCAGCAGCCCATGGGGCTCCATTAGCTCCTACAATGAGCAGTTCTTC; CDR3: CASSPWGSISSYNEQFF
V: TRBV10-3; J: TRBJ1-2; D: -; size: -; DNA: TGTGCCTCGCTAGACAGGCTCATCGGCTATGGCTACACCTTC; CDR3: CASLDRLIGYGYTF
V: TRBV5-4; J: TRBJ1-2; D: TRBD1; size: -; DNA: TGTGCCAGCAGCCGGCGACAGGGGGCGCAGGATGGCTACACCTTC; CDR3: CASSRRQGAQDGYTF
V: TRBV28; J: TRBJ2-3; D: TRBD1; size: -; DNA: TGTGCCAGCAGTTTAGGGGACAGGTCATCAGATACGCAGTATTTT; CDR3: CASSLGDRSSDTQYF
V: TRBV5-8; J: TRBJ2-3; D: TRBD2; size: once; DNA: TGTGCCAGCAGCCCGACCGGGACTAGAGTACCAGATACGCAGTATTTT; CDR3: CASSPTGTRVPDTQYF
V: TRBV6-4; J: TRBJ1-6; D: TRBD1; size: -; DNA: TGTGCCAGCAGGGACAGGAGCTCCTATAATTCACCCCTCCACTTT; CDR3: CASRDRSSYNSPLHF
V: TRBV6-1; J: TRBJ2-5; D: TRBD2; size: -; DNA: TGTGCCAGCAGTGTAACCGGGACTAGTGGCCCTAGGGCCCAGTACTTC; CDR3: CASSVTGTSGPRAQYF